A single sample is the source of the 25 T cell receptor beta chains below, sequenced in a study of blood T cell repertoires in COVID-19. Profiled with immunoSEQ multiplex PCR; TCRdb holds only in-frame clones, not every one. This table holds approximately 100,000 clones, more than 80% found once. The sample taken for sequencing was peripheral blood. The source of these receptors is a man aged 55 to 70 with acute or convalescent COVID-19.

The V call is TRBV5-1, the J call TRBJ2-5; D is ambiguous. The CDR3 has 13 residues. In germline, CDR1 is SGHRS, CDR2 YFSETQ. Between the trimmed V and J ends, which lost 1 base and 5 bases, there was a span of 9 bases. The CDR3 reads CASSLNGRETQYF. For the CDR3, the DNA is TGCGCCAGCAGCTTGAATGGTCGGGAGACCCAGTACTTC.

The J gene is TRBJ2-1, the V gene TRBV19; D is ambiguous. CDR1 LNHDA and CDR2 SQIVND come from the germline V gene (reference sequence). V lost 4 bases and J lost 9, with 7 bases in between. The CDR3 loop spans 11 amino acids. In nucleotides, the CDR3 is TGTGCCAGTAGTACGCGACTTGAGCAGTTCTTC. This encodes CASSTRLEQFF.

V gene TRBV11-2 combines with J gene TRBJ2-5; 7 bases line up with TRBD1. Germline V gene lookup returns CDR1 SGHAT and CDR2 FQNNGV. V trimming: 7 bases; J trimming: 1 base; junction bases outside the gene matches: 9. The CDR3 has 15 amino acids. The CDR3 DNA follows: TGTGCCAGCAACAGACAGGGTCTCCGCCAAGAGACCCAGTACTTC. This sequence encodes CASNRQGLRQETQYF.

The chain has TRBV28 and TRBJ1-1; TRBD1 aligns across 7 bases. This CDR3 region has 14 residues. Germline CDR1 MDHEN, CDR2 SYDVKM. V gave up 3 bases and J gave up 7 bases; unmatched junction bases: 8. Written as DNA, the CDR3 is TGTGCCAGCAGTTTTTATCCTGGGACAGATGAAGCTTTCTTT. Protein product: CASSFYPGTDEAFF.

The rearrangement links TRBV6-5 to TRBJ1-2; a possible D gene is TRBD1 (5 bases). This CDR3 is built from 15 residues. V shed 7 bases and J shed 3 bases, with 18 bases lying between them. CDR1 is MNHEY, CDR2 SVGAGI, per germline. The CDR3 DNA reads as TGTGCCAGCACCCAAGACAGACAAAATCACTATGGCTACACCTTC. Protein: CASTQDRQNHYGYTF.

The chain links TRBV7-6 to TRBJ2-1; D uncertain. The V end lost 5 bases, the J end lost 4 bases, and 9 bases lay between the germline ends. This CDR3 region has 13 residues. Germline V lookup: CDR1 SGHVS, CDR2 FNYEAQ. The CDR3 DNA sequence: TGTGCCAGCAGCCCTAGTGCTTACAATGAGCAGTTCTTC. Translation: CASSPSAYNEQFF.

V usage is TRBV6-5 and J usage is TRBJ1-5, with TRBD1 identical over 9 bases. J lost 7 bases, V lost 6 bases, and 7 bases had no gene match. This CDR3 has 14 residues. Germline V gives CDR1 MNHEY, CDR2 SVGAGI. CDR3 protein: CASRPGTGRQPQHF. The CDR3 nucleotides are TGTGCCAGCAGACCCGGGACAGGGAGACAGCCCCAGCATTTT.

The gene calls are TRBV7-2 and TRBJ2-1; the match to TRBD1 covers 10 bases. V shed 6 bases and J 10 bases; nucleotides not matched to a gene: 18. Germline V gives CDR1 SGHTA, CDR2 FQGNSA. The CDR3 runs to 17 residues. CDR3 sequence (DNA): TGTGCCAGCAGTTATAGAGCTGGACAGGGGGGTTCGTTCGAGCAGTTCTTC. Translated: CASSYRAGQGGSFEQFF.

The DNA of the CDR3 is TGTGCCAGCTCACCGGACAGACCTAGCAATCAGCCCCAGCATTTT. Residues: CASSPDRPSNQPQHF. J is TRBJ1-5 and V is TRBV18; tentative D call: TRBD1 (6 bases). Trimming took off 3 bases at V and 0 bases at J, with 9 bases between the two ends. The CDR3 runs to 15 residues. Germline CDR1 is KGHSH and CDR2 is LQKENI.

V is TRBV5-1 and J is TRBJ2-2; 9 positions match TRBD1. This CDR3 comprises 15 residues. With 5 bases clipped from V and 1 base from J, the junction kept 3 bases outside the gene matches. CDR1 and CDR2 (germline): SGHRS, YFSETQ. As DNA, the CDR3 is TGCGCCAGCAGGCCGGGACAGGGGAACACCGGGGAGCTGTTTTTT. This codes for CASRPGQGNTGELFF. Full variable domain (rest looked up from reference TRBV5-1 and TRBJ2-2): KAGVTQTPRYLIKTRGQQVTLSCSPISGHRSVSWYQQTPGQGLQFLFEYFSETQRNKGNFPGRFSGRQFSNSRSEMNVSTLELGDSALYLCASRPGQGNTGELFFGEGSRLTVL.

The sample holds many counts of this clone. This rearrangement joins TRBV19 to TRBJ2-1, with TRBD2 matching over 9 bases. V dropped 6 bases and J dropped 7; count of bases not matched to a gene: 10. The CDR3 is made up of 15 amino acids. Per the germline V gene, CDR1 is LNHDA and CDR2 is SQIVND (reference sequence). The CDR3 bases are TGTGCCAGTAGCCAAGCGGGAGGAGTGATAAATGAGCAGTTCTTC. This sequence encodes CASSQAGGVINEQFF. Full variable domain (outside the CDR3, taken from reference TRBV19 and TRBJ2-1): DGGITQSPKYLFRKEGQNVTLSCEQNLNHDAMYWYRQDPGQGLRLIYYSQIVNDFQKGDIAEGYSVSREKKESFPLTVTSAQKNPTAFYLCASSQAGGVINEQFFGPGTRLTVL.

This chain links TRBV6-5 with TRBJ1-2; 8 positions match TRBD1. With 7 bases clipped from V and 3 bases from J, the junction kept 1 base outside the gene matches. Germline values: CDR1 MNHEY, CDR2 SVGAGI. The CDR3 contains 12 residues. In nucleotides, the CDR3 is TGTGCCAGCACGGACAGGGACTATGGCTACACCTTC. This sequence encodes CASTDRDYGYTF.

This clone was counted a few times. The chain carries TRBV4-3 and TRBJ1-2; D is unclear. This CDR3 has 16 amino acids. Trimming shortened V by 5 bases and J by 6 bases, and 22 bases separated the two germline ends. CDR1 and CDR2 from the germline V gene are LGHNA and YSLEER. CDR3 nucleotides: TGCGCCAGCAGCACCGAAAGCCGTTTTGTCGTCGATGGCTACACCTTC. It codes for CASSTESRFVVDGYTF.

The rearrangement links TRBV4-3 to TRBJ2-3, with TRBD1 matching 9 bases. The length of the CDR3 is 17 residues. J lost 6 bases, V lost 0 bases, and 10 bases had no gene match. Germline V CDR1 and CDR2: LGHNA, YSLEER. CDR3 region: CASSQERDRVFGDTQYF. The DNA for the CDR3 is TGCGCCAGCAGCCAAGAGCGGGACAGGGTATTTGGGGATACGCAGTATTTT.

V usage is TRBV29-1 and J usage is TRBJ2-5, with D perhaps TRBD1 (6 bases). V was pared by 6 bases and J by 4 bases, with 15 bases between. CDR3 size: 13 residues. Per germline, CDR1 SQVTM and CDR2 ANQGSEA. The CDR3 loop is CSVAQTGRETQYF. DNA for the CDR3: TGCAGCGTCGCCCAGACAGGACGAGAGACCCAGTACTTC.

This chain joins TRBV18 and TRBJ1-1, with D tentatively TRBD1 (5 bases). With 0 bases removed from V and 4 bases from J, the gap between germline ends came to 12 bases. Per the germline V gene, CDR1 is KGHSH and CDR2 is LQKENI. The CDR3 extends over 15 amino acids. CDR3 sequence: CASSPPGGRRTEAFF. The DNA for the CDR3 is TGTGCCAGCTCACCACCGGGGGGAAGGCGCACTGAAGCTTTCTTT.

V usage is TRBV11-3 and J usage is TRBJ2-3; 11 bases are shared with TRBD2. This CDR3 is built from 16 residues. The germline CDR1 and CDR2 sequences are SGHNT and YENEEA. V was pared by 1 base and J by 5 bases, with 5 bases of the junction left unmatched. The CDR3 loop reads CASSLGLAGGGDTQYF. As DNA, the CDR3 is TGTGCCAGCAGCTTAGGGCTAGCGGGAGGCGGAGATACGCAGTATTTT. Full variable domain (outside the CDR3, taken from reference TRBV11-3 and TRBJ2-3): EAGVVQSPRYKIIEKKQPVAFWCNPISGHNTLYWYLQNLGQGPELLIRYENEEAVDDSQLPKDRFSAERLKGVDSTLKIQPAELGDSAVYLCASSLGLAGGGDTQYFGPGTRLTVL.

The rearrangement links TRBV7-2 to TRBJ1-4, with TRBD1 matching 10 bases. V was clipped by 2 bases and J by 8 bases; unmatched bases: 5. This CDR3 has 15 amino acids. Germline V gives CDR1 SGHTA, CDR2 FQGNSA. The CDR3 DNA follows: TGTGCCAGCAGCTTATATAGGGACAGGGGAGAAAAACTGTTTTTT. It codes for CASSLYRDRGEKLFF.

The rearrangement links TRBV7-2 to TRBJ2-2, with D unclear. Germline values: CDR1 SGHTA, CDR2 FQGNSA. CDR3 length: 13 residues. The germline V and J ends were trimmed by 3 bases and 7 bases, with 9 bases remaining between them. The CDR3: CASSLRGIGELFF. The CDR3 DNA follows: TGTGCCAGCAGCTTGAGAGGAATCGGGGAGCTGTTTTTT. Using reference TRBV7-2 and TRBJ2-2 for the parts outside the CDR3, the full variable domain is GAGVSQSPSNKVTEKGKDVELRCDPISGHTALYWYRQSLGQGLEFLIYFQGNSAPDKSGLPSDRFSAERTGGSVSTLTIQRTQQEDSAVYLCASSLRGIGELFFGEGSRLTVL.

This chain connects TRBV7-6 to TRBJ2-1; 7 nucleotides match TRBD1. The V gene end was trimmed by 2 bases and the J gene end by 10 bases; junction bases not matched to a gene: 11. The length of the CDR3 is 15 residues. Per germline, CDR1 SGHVS and CDR2 FNYEAQ. The CDR3 here is CASSLLVGSGQEQFF. CDR3 nucleotides: TGTGCCAGCAGCTTATTGGTGGGGTCGGGACAGGAGCAGTTCTTC.

The rearrangement links TRBV24-1 to TRBJ2-5; TRBD2 matches at 7 bases. This CDR3 has 15 residues. CDR1 and CDR2 (germline): KGHDR, SFDVKD. Trimming cost V 7 bases and J 0 bases; bases outside gene matches: 7. The CDR3 bases are TGTGCCACCAGGCCCAGCGGGGAATACCAAGAGACCCAGTACTTC. Its translation is CATRPSGEYQETQYF.

V usage is TRBV5-6 and J usage is TRBJ2-2; 9 bases map to TRBD1. Germline V gives CDR1 SGHDT, CDR2 YYEEEE. V shed 2 bases and J 3 bases; nucleotides not matched to a gene: 5. The CDR3 contains 16 residues. This chain's CDR3 is CASSLGDRADTGELFF. CDR3 in DNA: TGTGCCAGCAGCTTAGGGGACAGGGCGGACACCGGGGAGCTGTTTTTT.

The chain combines TRBV5-1 with TRBJ2-7; 11 bases are shared with TRBD2. Germline CDR1 is SGHRS and CDR2 is YFSETQ. Trimming cost V 1 base and J 4 bases; bases outside gene matches: 4. The CDR3 spans 15 residues. CDR3 loop: CASSLRGLADYEQYF. CDR3 bases: TGCGCCAGCAGCTTGCGGGGACTAGCGGATTACGAGCAGTACTTC. The full variable domain, completed using reference TRBV5-1 and TRBJ2-7, is KAGVTQTPRYLIKTRGQQVTLSCSPISGHRSVSWYQQTPGQGLQFLFEYFSETQRNKGNFPGRFSGRQFSNSRSEMNVSTLELGDSALYLCASSLRGLADYEQYFGPGTRLTVT.

CDR3 residues: CASSSTGTGADTQYF. CDR3 bases: TGTGCCAGCAGCTCTACCGGGACAGGGGCAGATACGCAGTATTTT. The chain is built from TRBV7-8 and TRBJ2-3, with 10 bases identical to TRBD1. The V gene's germline CDR1 is SGHVS and CDR2 FQNEAQ. The CDR3 is made up of 15 amino acids. Trimming removed 4 bases from V and 4 bases from J; junction bases left unmatched: 5. The full variable domain, with the rest looked up from reference TRBV7-8 and TRBJ2-3, is GAGVSQSPRYKVAKRGQDVALRCDPISGHVSLFWYQQALGQGPEFLTYFQNEAQLDKSGLPSDRFFAERPEGSVSTLKIQRTQQEDSAVYLCASSSTGTGADTQYFGPGTRLTVL.

The chain is built from TRBV11-3 and TRBJ2-3, with TRBD2 identical over 12 bases. Germline CDR1 is SGHNT and CDR2 is YENEEA. Trimming took 6 bases from V and 0 from J; bases not matched to a gene: 4. CDR3 length: 16 residues. CDR3 sequence reads: CASRDGLAGSTDTQYF. The CDR3 DNA is TGTGCCAGCAGGGATGGACTAGCGGGAAGCACAGATACGCAGTATTTT.